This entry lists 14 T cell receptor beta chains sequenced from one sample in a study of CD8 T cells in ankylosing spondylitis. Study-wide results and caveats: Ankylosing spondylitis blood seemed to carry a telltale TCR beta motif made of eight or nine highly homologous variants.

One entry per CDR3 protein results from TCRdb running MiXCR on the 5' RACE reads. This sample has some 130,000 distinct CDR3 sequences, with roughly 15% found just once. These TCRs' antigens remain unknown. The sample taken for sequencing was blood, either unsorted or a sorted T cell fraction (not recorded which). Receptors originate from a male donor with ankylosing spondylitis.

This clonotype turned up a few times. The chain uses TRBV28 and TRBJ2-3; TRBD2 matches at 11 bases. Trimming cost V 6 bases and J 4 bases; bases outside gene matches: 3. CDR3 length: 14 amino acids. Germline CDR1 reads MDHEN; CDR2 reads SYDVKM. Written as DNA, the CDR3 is TGTGCCAGCAGGAGTAGCGGGAGGGCAGATACGCAGTATTTT. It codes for CASRSSGRADTQYF.

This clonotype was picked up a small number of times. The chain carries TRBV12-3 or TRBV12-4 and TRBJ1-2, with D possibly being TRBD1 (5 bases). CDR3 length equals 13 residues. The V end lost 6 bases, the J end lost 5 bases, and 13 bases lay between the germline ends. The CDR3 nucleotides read TGTGCCAGCAGACCACGGGGCGGTTATGGCTACACCTTC. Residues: CASRPRGGYGYTF.

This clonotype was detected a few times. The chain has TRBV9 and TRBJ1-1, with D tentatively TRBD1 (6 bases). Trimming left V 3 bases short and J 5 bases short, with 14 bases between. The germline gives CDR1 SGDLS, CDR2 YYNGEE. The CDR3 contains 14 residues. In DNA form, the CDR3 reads TGTGCCAGCAGCGGTTCGGGGGCAGGGACTGAAGCTTTCTTT. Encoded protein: CASSGSGAGTEAFF.

The CDR3 sequence: CASSLRGGASNYGYTF. The CDR3 nucleotides are TGTGCCAGCAGTTTAAGGGGGGGGGCTTCTAACTATGGCTACACCTTC. This chain joins TRBV27 and TRBJ1-2, with TRBD1 as a possible D gene (6 bases). This CDR3 has 16 amino acids. Trimming took off 2 bases at V and 0 bases at J, with 13 bases between the two ends. The germline gives CDR1 MNHEY, CDR2 SMNVEV (reference sequence).

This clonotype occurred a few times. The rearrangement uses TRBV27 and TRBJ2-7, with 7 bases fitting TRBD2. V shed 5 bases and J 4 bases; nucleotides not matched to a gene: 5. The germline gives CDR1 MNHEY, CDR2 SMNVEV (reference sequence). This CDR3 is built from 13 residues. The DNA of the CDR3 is TGTGCCAGCAGTCGCAACGGGGGGTACGAGCAGTACTTC. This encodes CASSRNGGYEQYF.

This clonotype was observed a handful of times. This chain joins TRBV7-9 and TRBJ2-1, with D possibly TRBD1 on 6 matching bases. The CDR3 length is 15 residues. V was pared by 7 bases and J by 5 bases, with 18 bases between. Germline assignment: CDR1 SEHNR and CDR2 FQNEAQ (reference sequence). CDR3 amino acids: CASTSTGSVDNEQFF. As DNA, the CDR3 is TGTGCCAGCACCTCAACAGGGTCCGTCGACAATGAGCAGTTCTTC.

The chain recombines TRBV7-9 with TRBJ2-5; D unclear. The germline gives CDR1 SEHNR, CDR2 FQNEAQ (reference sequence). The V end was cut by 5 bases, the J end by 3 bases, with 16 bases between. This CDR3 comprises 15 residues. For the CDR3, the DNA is TGTGCCAGCAGCCTCCCGGACGAATACAAAGAGACCCAGTACTTC. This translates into CASSLPDEYKETQYF.

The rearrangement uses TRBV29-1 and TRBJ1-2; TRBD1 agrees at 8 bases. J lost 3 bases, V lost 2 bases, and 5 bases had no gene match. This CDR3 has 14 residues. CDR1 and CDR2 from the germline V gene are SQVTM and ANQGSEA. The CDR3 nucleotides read TGCAGCGTTGAAAAGGCAGGGGGCTACTATGGCTACACCTTC. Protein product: CSVEKAGGYYGYTF. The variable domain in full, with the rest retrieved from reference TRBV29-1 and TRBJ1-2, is SAVISQKPSRDICQRGTSLTIQCQVDSQVTMMFWYRQQPGQSLTLIATANQGSEATYESGFVIDKFPISRPNLTFSTLTVSNMSPEDSSIYLCSVEKAGGYYGYTFGSGTRLTVV.

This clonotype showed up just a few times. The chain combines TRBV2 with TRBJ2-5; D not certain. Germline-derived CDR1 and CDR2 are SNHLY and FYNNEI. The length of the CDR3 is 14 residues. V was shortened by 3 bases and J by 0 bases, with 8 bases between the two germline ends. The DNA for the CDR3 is TGTGCCAGCAGTGAGTTCCCGGACCAAGAGACCCAGTACTTC. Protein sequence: CASSEFPDQETQYF.

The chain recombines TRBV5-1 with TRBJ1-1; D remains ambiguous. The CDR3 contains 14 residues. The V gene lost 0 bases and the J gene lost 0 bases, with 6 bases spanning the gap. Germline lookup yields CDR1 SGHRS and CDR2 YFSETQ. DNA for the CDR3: TGCGCCAGCAGCTTGGGTGTGGTGAACACTGAAGCTTTCTTT. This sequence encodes CASSLGVVNTEAFF.

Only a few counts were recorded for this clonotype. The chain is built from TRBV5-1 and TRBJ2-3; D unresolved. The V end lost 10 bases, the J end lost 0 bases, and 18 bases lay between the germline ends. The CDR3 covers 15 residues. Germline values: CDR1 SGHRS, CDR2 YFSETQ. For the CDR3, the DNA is TGCGCCTCCTCGTCTCGGGCCCCTAGCACAGATACGCAGTATTTT. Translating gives CASSSRAPSTDTQYF.

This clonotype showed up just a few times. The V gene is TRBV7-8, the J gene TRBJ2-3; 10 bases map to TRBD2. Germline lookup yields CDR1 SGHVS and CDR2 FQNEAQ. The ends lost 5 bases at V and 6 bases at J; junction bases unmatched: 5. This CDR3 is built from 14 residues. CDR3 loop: CASSTAGGPDTQYF. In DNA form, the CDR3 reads TGTGCCAGCAGCACAGCGGGAGGGCCCGATACGCAGTATTTT.

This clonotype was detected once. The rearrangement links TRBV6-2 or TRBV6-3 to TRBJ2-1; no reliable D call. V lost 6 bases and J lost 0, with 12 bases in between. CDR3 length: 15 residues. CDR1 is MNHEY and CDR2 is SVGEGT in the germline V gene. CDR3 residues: CASRQDLSSYNEQFF. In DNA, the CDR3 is TGTGCCAGCAGGCAAGACTTGAGCTCCTACAATGAGCAGTTCTTC.

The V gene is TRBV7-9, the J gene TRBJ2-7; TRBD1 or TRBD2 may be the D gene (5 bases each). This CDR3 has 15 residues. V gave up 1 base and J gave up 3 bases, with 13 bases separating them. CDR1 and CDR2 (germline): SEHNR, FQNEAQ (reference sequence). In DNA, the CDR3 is TGTGCCAGCAGCTTAGGGGGCCGGGGCGTCTACGAGCAGTACTTC. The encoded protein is CASSLGGRGVYEQYF. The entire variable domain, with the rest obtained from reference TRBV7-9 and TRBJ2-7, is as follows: DTGVSQNPRHKITKRGQNVTFRCDPISEHNRLYWYRQTLGQGPEFLTYFQNEAQLEKSRLLSDRFSAERPKGSFSTLEIQRTEQGDSAMYLCASSLGGRGVYEQYFGPGTRLTVT.